This T cell receptor (beta chain) was observed in a study of OX40 agonist ivuxolimab in advanced cancers. The CDR3 length is 13 residues. Germline V gives CDR1 SEHNR, CDR2 FQNEAQ (reference sequence). The germline V and J ends were trimmed by 1 base and 3 bases, with 6 bases remaining between them. TCRdb's table, derived via immunoSEQ multiplex PCR, lists solely in-frame clones and lacks some. The profile shows tens of thousands of clones, roughly three quarters of them singletons. Here the sequenced sample was CD4+ or CD8+ T cells sorted from blood, taken in a trial of the OX40 agonist ivuxolimab. The TCR was taken from an adult with an advanced solid tumor such as melanoma, head and neck, liver or kidney cancer. This chain uses TRBV7-9 with TRBJ1-2; a weak D match, TRBD1 (5 bases). The CDR3 nucleotides read TGTGCCAGCAGCTTAGGGGGGGACTATGGCTACACCTTC. It translates to CASSLGGDYGYTF.